This is a list of T cell receptor beta chains from one sample in a study of molecular identifiers for immune sequencing clone quantification. TCRdb fed the PCR reads into MiXCR, producing one record per CDR3 protein. The data hold about 320,000 distinct CDR3 sequences, with roughly 23% observed a single time. Sequencing was performed on naive CD8+ T cells from blood, with Jurkat cell RNA spiked in. All receptors come from a human donor in good health. Some libraries in this study had Jurkat cell RNA spiked in. Both conserved end residues are part of each CDR3. D genes are given only for firm matches. Size tells how often a clone was seen (once, few, many) or the class of an expanded clone, and some rows leave it out.

clone_size,v_call,d_call,j_call,cdr3_nt,cdr3_aa
few,TRBV13,TRBD1,TRBJ1-1,TGTGCCAGCAGCCTCCAGGGGGGGGGGCAGGGAGCTTTCTTT,CASSLQGGGQGAFF
.,TRBV27,.,TRBJ2-3,TGTGCCAGCACCCCACTAGGGGCAGGAGACACAGATACGCAGTATTTT,CASTPLGAGDTDTQYF
many,TRBV4-1,.,TRBJ2-7,TGCGCCAGCAGCCCTACACCATTCTACGAGCAGTACTTC,CASSPTPFYEQYF
many,TRBV29-1,TRBD1,TRBJ2-1,TGCAGCGTTGAAGTGATCGGACAGGGGCTGGTATATAATGAGCAGTTCTTC,CSVEVIGQGLVYNEQFF
few,TRBV6-2/TRBV6-3,.,TRBJ1-1,TGTGCCAGCAGTTACTCGGGGGCGTATACTGAAGCTTTCTTT,CASSYSGAYTEAFF
few,TRBV9,TRBD2,TRBJ2-3,TGTGCCAGCAGCCGACGAGGACTAGTAGAGGGGTCTATAACAGATACGCAGTATTTT,CASSRRGLVEGSITDTQYF
.,TRBV24-1,.,TRBJ2-2,TGTGCCACCAGTGATTCCCTTAAGAGAAACACCGGGGAGCTGTTTTTT,CATSDSLKRNTGELFF
few,TRBV6-6,TRBD2,TRBJ2-7,TGTGCCAGCAGTTACTCAACTAGCGGTTACTACGAGCAGTACTTC,CASSYSTSGYYEQYF
.,TRBV12-5,.,TRBJ2-3,TGTGCTAGTGGTTTATCTTACGGGGGCACAGATACGCAGTATTTT,CASGLSYGGTDTQYF
few,TRBV6-5,.,TRBJ1-1,TGTGCCAGCAGTTACTCAGGGCCCAGGGTTATGGGTGAAGCTTTCTTT,CASSYSGPRVMGEAFF
.,TRBV13,.,TRBJ2-5,TGTGCCAGCAGCCAGAGATACAAAGAGCCCCAGTACTTC,CASSQRYKEPQYF
many,TRBV6-5,.,TRBJ1-2,TGTGCCAGCAGTTACTCGATCCAGTCTAACTATGGCTACACCTTC,CASSYSIQSNYGYTF
many,TRBV29-1,.,TRBJ2-7,TGCAGCGTTGAAGATGGGCCTGGGGGGGAGCAGTACTTC,CSVEDGPGGEQYF
.,TRBV29-1,TRBD2,TRBJ2-1,TGCAGCGTTGACGGGACTAGCGGGTCTAGCTCCTACAATGAGCAGTTCTTC,CSVDGTSGSSSYNEQFF
many,TRBV15,.,TRBJ2-3,TGTGCCACCAGCAGAGCGGGCCTTAGCACAGATACGCAGTATTTT,CATSRAGLSTDTQYF
.,TRBV4-2,TRBD1,TRBJ2-3,TGTGCCAGCAGCCAAGACCTAAACAACACCGGGACAGGTAGCACAGATACGCAGTATTTT,CASSQDLNNTGTGSTDTQYF
.,TRBV4-1,.,TRBJ2-3,TGCGCCAGCAGCCATTACGTTACCGGGGAGTTCCAGTATTTT,CASSHYVTGEFQYF
few,TRBV3-1,.,TRBJ1-1,TGTGCCAGCAGCCAGTACATGAACACTGAAGCTTTCTTT,CASSQYMNTEAFF
many,TRBV12-3/TRBV12-4,.,TRBJ2-2,TGTGCCAGCAGTTTAGCGGGGAGGCTGTTTTTT,CASSLAGRLFF
few,TRBV21-1,.,TRBJ1-1,TGTGCCAGCAGCAATAACGGCGGATACATGAACACTGAAGCTTTCTTT,CASSNNGGYMNTEAFF
.,TRBV10-2,TRBD2,TRBJ2-5,TGCGCCAGCAGTGACCCAGCGGGGGCCCAAGAGACCCAGTACTTC,CASSDPAGAQETQYF
.,TRBV28,.,TRBJ2-7,TGTGCCAGCAGTTTTTTGTTGTCCTACGAGCAGTACTTC,CASSFLLSYEQYF
.,TRBV10-2,.,TRBJ2-3,TGCGCCAGCAGCGAGAGACTAGTCTCTAGCACAGATACGCAGTATTTT,CASSERLVSSTDTQYF
.,TRBV7-9,.,TRBJ2-3,TGTGCCAGCAGCTTAGGATGGGCCAACACAGATACGCAGTATTTT,CASSLGWANTDTQYF
.,TRBV6-2/TRBV6-3,.,TRBJ2-1,TGTGCCAGCAGCTTATTAATAGCAGACCCCGGAGGCAATGAGCAGTTCTTC,CASSLLIADPGGNEQFF
many,TRBV29-1,.,TRBJ2-7,TGCAGCGCCACGGCCCTAGGAGCACGACCCTACGAGCAGTACTTC,CSATALGARPYEQYF
.,TRBV6-2/TRBV6-3,.,TRBJ2-2,TGTGCCAGCAGTTACGAGGGACACATCACCGGGGAGCTGTTTTTT,CASSYEGHITGELFF
.,TRBV7-9,.,TRBJ2-3,TGTGCCAGCAGCTCCATAGCGTCCGGGCGCCCCGCTACGCAGTATTTT,CASSSIASGRPATQYF
.,TRBV19,.,TRBJ2-7,TGTGCCAGTAGTACCCCCGGACGATCGAGGTACGAGCAGTACTTC,CASSTPGRSRYEQYF
many,TRBV7-9,.,TRBJ2-7,TGTGCCAGCAGCGGCACGTTGCGGTACGAGCAGTACTTC,CASSGTLRYEQYF
.,TRBV9,.,TRBJ2-3,TGTGCCGGCAGCGTAGGTAGTAGTTTGGATACGCAGTATTTT,CAGSVGSSLDTQYF
few,TRBV9,.,TRBJ2-3,TGTGCCAGCAGCGTAGTGGCAGGGTTGAGTACAGATACGCAGTATTTT,CASSVVAGLSTDTQYF
many,TRBV7-9,.,TRBJ2-5,TGTGCCAGCAGCTTACAGGACCAAGAGACCCAGTACTTC,CASSLQDQETQYF
few,TRBV12-3/TRBV12-4,.,TRBJ2-3,TGTGCCAGCAGTTCCACGTCGCCTGCCACAGATACGCAGTATTTT,CASSSTSPATDTQYF
few,TRBV21-1,.,TRBJ1-2,TGTGCCAGCAGCAAAAGGCTGGCTGATGGGTTTTGGGCTTTTGGCTACACCTTC,CASSKRLADGFWAFGYTF
.,TRBV5-4,.,TRBJ2-5,TGTGCCAGCAGCTTGAATCCGGACTTAGTTCCAGCCCAGTACTTC,CASSLNPDLVPAQYF
few,TRBV19,.,TRBJ2-2,TGTGCCAGTAGTATAGCAGTTGCCACCGGGGAGCTGTTTTTT,CASSIAVATGELFF
.,TRBV4-3,.,TRBJ2-7,TGCGCCAGCAGCCAAGACGTAAGGCAGTCACTTCTCTACGAGCAGTACTTC,CASSQDVRQSLLYEQYF
many,TRBV30,.,TRBJ2-1,TGTGCCTGGAAGGGATATGAGCAGTTCTTC,CAWKGYEQFF
.,TRBV25-1,TRBD2,TRBJ2-7,TGTGCCAGCAGCGGACTAGCGGGTCTCTACGAGCAGTACTTC,CASSGLAGLYEQYF
few,TRBV29-1,TRBD1,TRBJ1-3,TGCAGCGTTGAAGATCTGGGACAGATCTCTGGAAACACCATATATTTT,CSVEDLGQISGNTIYF
.,TRBV19,.,TRBJ2-2,TGTGCCAGTGAGGACAGCCCGAGCACCGGGGAGCTGTTTTTT,CASEDSPSTGELFF
few,TRBV29-1,.,TRBJ2-7,TGCAGCGTTGAGGGTGGAGTAACCTACGAGCAGTACTTC,CSVEGGVTYEQYF
.,TRBV12-3/TRBV12-4,.,TRBJ1-1,TGTGCCAGCAGTTTAGCGGGCCCTGGGGGTGAAGCTTTCTTT,CASSLAGPGGEAFF
few,TRBV27,.,TRBJ1-5,TGTGCCAGCAGTGAGTCCAGTAATAGCAATCAGCCCCAGCATTTT,CASSESSNSNQPQHF
.,TRBV10-2,.,TRBJ1-1,TGCGCCAGCAGTCTCCCGGGACCTATGAACACTGAAGCTTTCTTT,CASSLPGPMNTEAFF
few,TRBV30,.,TRBJ2-7,TGTGCCTGGAGTGCTGTGGGGTACGCCGAGCAGTACTTC,CAWSAVGYAEQYF
many,TRBV28,.,TRBJ2-7,TGTGCCAGCAGTCTTAGGGGCCAGATCTACGAGCAGTACTTC,CASSLRGQIYEQYF